This TCR beta chain was obtained from a study of OX40 agonist ivuxolimab in advanced cancers. Turning to the study itself: Age averaged around 58 years (range roughly 23 to 79), and approximately 80% were male. Study findings and constraints: Clonal expansion in partial responders at 0.1-3.0 mg/kg ranked among the lowest. CD4+ and CD8+ T cells in blood underwent clonal expansion by week 6 at 0.1 to 3.0 mg/kg.

V was cut by 5 bases and J by 4 bases, with 14 bases left in between. The CDR3 covers 14 residues. CDR1 and CDR2 from the germline V gene are SEHNR and FQNEAQ (reference sequence). As regards this clone: Antigen specificity is unknown.

Method: immunoSEQ multiplex PCR; TCRdb's copy keeps in-frame clones and lacks some. The data contain 15,000 to 20,000 clones, roughly 75% of them singletons. The chain joins TRBV7-9 to TRBJ2-5; D may be TRBD2 (5 bases). The input for sequencing was CD4+ or CD8+ T cells sorted from blood, taken in a trial of the OX40 agonist ivuxolimab. The clonotype originates from an adult with an advanced solid tumor such as melanoma, head and neck, liver or kidney cancer. CDR3 sequence: CASSPQAGRETQYF. As DNA, the CDR3 is TGTGCCAGCAGCCCCCAAGCTGGGAGAGAGACCCAGTACTTC.